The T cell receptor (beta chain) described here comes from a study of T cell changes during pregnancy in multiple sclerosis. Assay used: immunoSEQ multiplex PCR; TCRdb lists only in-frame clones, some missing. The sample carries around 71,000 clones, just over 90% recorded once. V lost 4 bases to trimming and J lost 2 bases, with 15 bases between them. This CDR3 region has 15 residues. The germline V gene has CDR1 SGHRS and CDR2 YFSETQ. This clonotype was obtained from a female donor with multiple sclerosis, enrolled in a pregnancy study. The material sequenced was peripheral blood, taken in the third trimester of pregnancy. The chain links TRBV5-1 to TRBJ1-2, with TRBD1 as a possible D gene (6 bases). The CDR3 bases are TGCGCCAGCAGCCCTGATGACAGGCGCAACTATGGCTACACCTTC. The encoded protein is CASSPDDRRNYGYTF.